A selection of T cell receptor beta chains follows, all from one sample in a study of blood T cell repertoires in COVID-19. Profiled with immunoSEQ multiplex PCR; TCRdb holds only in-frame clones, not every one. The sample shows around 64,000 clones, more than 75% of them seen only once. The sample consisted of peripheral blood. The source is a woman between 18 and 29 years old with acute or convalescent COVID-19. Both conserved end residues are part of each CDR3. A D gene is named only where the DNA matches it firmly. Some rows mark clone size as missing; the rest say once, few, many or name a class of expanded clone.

cdr3_nt: TGTGCCAGCGCACCCCACCCGGGACAGGGTATTGAAGACTATGGCTACACCTTC; cdr3_aa: CASAPHPGQGIEDYGYTF; v_call: TRBV18; clone_size: NA; j_call: TRBJ1-2; d_call: TRBD1
cdr3_nt: TGTGCCAGCAGCTTAAACGACAGGGGGTACGAGCAGTACTTC; cdr3_aa: CASSLNDRGYEQYF; v_call: TRBV11-2; clone_size: NA; j_call: TRBJ2-7; d_call: TRBD1
cdr3_nt: TGTGCCAGCATCCATAAACGGACAGGCGTGAACACTGAAGCTTTCTTT; cdr3_aa: CASIHKRTGVNTEAFF; v_call: TRBV11-2; clone_size: NA; j_call: TRBJ1-1; d_call: TRBD1
cdr3_nt: TGTGCCTGGAGTGTCCTGGACAGGGGTTCATCACCCCTCCACTTT; cdr3_aa: CAWSVLDRGSSPLHF; v_call: TRBV30; clone_size: once; j_call: TRBJ1-6; d_call: TRBD1
cdr3_nt: TGTGCCAGCAAAGAACTCGGACTAGAGACCCAGTACTTC; cdr3_aa: CASKELGLETQYF; v_call: TRBV2; clone_size: NA; j_call: TRBJ2-5; d_call: NA
cdr3_nt: TGTGCCAGCAGTTTTGTAAACACTGAAGCTTTCTTT; cdr3_aa: CASSFVNTEAFF; v_call: TRBV28; clone_size: NA; j_call: TRBJ1-1; d_call: NA
cdr3_nt: TGTGCCAGCAGCCAAACGGGGACTCAAACCGGGGAGCTGTTTTTT; cdr3_aa: CASSQTGTQTGELFF; v_call: TRBV7-6; clone_size: NA; j_call: TRBJ2-2; d_call: NA
cdr3_nt: TGTGCCACCAGCAGAGGAGGGCCCACCGGGGAGCTGTTTTTT; cdr3_aa: CATSRGGPTGELFF; v_call: TRBV15; clone_size: NA; j_call: TRBJ2-2; d_call: NA
cdr3_nt: TGCAGCGCCCAGACTAGCGGGGGGAAAGAGACCCAGTACTTC; cdr3_aa: CSAQTSGGKETQYF; v_call: TRBV29-1; clone_size: NA; j_call: TRBJ2-5; d_call: TRBD2
cdr3_nt: TGCGCCACAAAGGGCGGGAGGGCCACGGGAGAGACCCAGTACTTC; cdr3_aa: CATKGGRATGETQYF; v_call: TRBV5-1; clone_size: NA; j_call: TRBJ2-5; d_call: TRBD2
cdr3_nt: TGTGCCAGCAGCCAGGCGAGGCGGGAGGGCCGGGGAGAGCAGTACTTC; cdr3_aa: CASSQARREGRGEQYF; v_call: TRBV14; clone_size: NA; j_call: TRBJ2-7; d_call: TRBD2
cdr3_nt: TGCGCCAGCAGCCAAGTTACCGGGAGGTATAATTCACCCCTCCACTTT; cdr3_aa: CASSQVTGRYNSPLHF; v_call: TRBV4-1; clone_size: few; j_call: TRBJ1-6; d_call: NA
cdr3_nt: TGTGCCAGCAGCTTTGTAGGGGCGGCCCAAGAGACCCAGTACTTC; cdr3_aa: CASSFVGAAQETQYF; v_call: TRBV5-6; clone_size: NA; j_call: TRBJ2-5; d_call: NA
cdr3_nt: TGCGCCAGCAGTCGAGACAGACCCGAGCGAGGTCAGCCCCAGCATTTT; cdr3_aa: CASSRDRPERGQPQHF; v_call: TRBV10-2; clone_size: NA; j_call: TRBJ1-5; d_call: NA
cdr3_nt: TGTGCCAGCAGTGAAGCGTTGGGCAATTCACCCCTCCACTTT; cdr3_aa: CASSEALGNSPLHF; v_call: TRBV6-1; clone_size: NA; j_call: TRBJ1-6; d_call: NA
cdr3_nt: TGTGCCAGCAGTTTGACCGGGGGCACTGAAGCTTTCTTT; cdr3_aa: CASSLTGGTEAFF; v_call: TRBV28; clone_size: few; j_call: TRBJ1-1; d_call: NA
cdr3_nt: TGTGCCAGCAGTTCGAACCTCGACATGGACGAGCAGTACTTC; cdr3_aa: CASSSNLDMDEQYF; v_call: TRBV6-5; clone_size: once; j_call: TRBJ2-7; d_call: NA
cdr3_nt: TGTGCCTGGAGTGTACCTTTAAAGGGAGGGATCTCGGGCGGCTACACCTTC; cdr3_aa: CAWSVPLKGGISGGYTF; v_call: TRBV30; clone_size: NA; j_call: TRBJ1-2; d_call: NA
cdr3_nt: TGCGCCAGCAGCTTGGCAGGGGATCTTGTCGAGCAGTACTTC; cdr3_aa: CASSLAGDLVEQYF; v_call: TRBV5-1; clone_size: NA; j_call: TRBJ2-7; d_call: NA
cdr3_nt: TGTGCCAGCAGCAAAGGCACAGAGCTAAACGAGCAGTACTTC; cdr3_aa: CASSKGTELNEQYF; v_call: TRBV21-1; clone_size: NA; j_call: TRBJ2-7; d_call: NA
cdr3_nt: TGTGCCAGCAGTTCCAAGACAGGGGGCGGCTACACCGGGGAGCTGTTTTTT; cdr3_aa: CASSSKTGGGYTGELFF; v_call: TRBV27; clone_size: NA; j_call: TRBJ2-2; d_call: TRBD1
cdr3_nt: TGTGCCAGCAGCTTCTCCCTCGGGACTAGCGGCGAGCAGTACTTC; cdr3_aa: CASSFSLGTSGEQYF; v_call: TRBV11-2; clone_size: NA; j_call: TRBJ2-7; d_call: TRBD2
cdr3_nt: TGCGCCAGCAGCCAAGATTACGGGGGAGGAGGGTGGGATACGCAGTATTTT; cdr3_aa: CASSQDYGGGGWDTQYF; v_call: TRBV4-3; clone_size: once; j_call: TRBJ2-3; d_call: NA
cdr3_nt: TGTGCCAGCAGTGAATGGAGCAGGGCGAACACTGAAGCTTTCTTT; cdr3_aa: CASSEWSRANTEAFF; v_call: TRBV2; clone_size: NA; j_call: TRBJ1-1; d_call: NA
cdr3_nt: TGTGCCAGCAGCCCAGGGACTCAGAGGGGCGGGGAGCTGTTTTTT; cdr3_aa: CASSPGTQRGGELFF; v_call: TRBV6-6; clone_size: NA; j_call: TRBJ2-2; d_call: NA
cdr3_nt: TGTGCCAGCAGTGAGAGACAGGGCACTGAAGCTTTCTTT; cdr3_aa: CASSERQGTEAFF; v_call: TRBV6-1; clone_size: NA; j_call: TRBJ1-1; d_call: TRBD1
cdr3_nt: TGCAGCGTTGGACTAGCGGGGGGAGGGGAGACCCAGTACTTC; cdr3_aa: CSVGLAGGGETQYF; v_call: TRBV29-1; clone_size: NA; j_call: TRBJ2-5; d_call: TRBD2
cdr3_nt: TGTGCCAGCACGCCCCCGACAAGAGGAGGACAGGGGGCATACAATGAGCAGTTCTTC; cdr3_aa: CASTPPTRGGQGAYNEQFF; v_call: TRBV2; clone_size: NA; j_call: TRBJ2-1; d_call: TRBD1
cdr3_nt: TGTGCCACCAGCACTGGGACAGGGAGCTCCTACAATGAGCAGTTCTTC; cdr3_aa: CATSTGTGSSYNEQFF; v_call: TRBV15; clone_size: NA; j_call: TRBJ2-1; d_call: TRBD1
cdr3_nt: TGTGCCAGCAGTTTATCGGGACAGGGAAACGGCCACACCTTC; cdr3_aa: CASSLSGQGNGHTF; v_call: TRBV27; clone_size: NA; j_call: TRBJ1-2; d_call: TRBD1
cdr3_nt: TGTGCCAGCAGCCCCGGGGGACAGGGGAATGAAAAACTGTTTTTT; cdr3_aa: CASSPGGQGNEKLFF; v_call: TRBV7-2; clone_size: NA; j_call: TRBJ1-4; d_call: TRBD1
cdr3_nt: TGTGCCAGCAGGACCGGGGACAGGGTAGCGAACACCATATATTTT; cdr3_aa: CASRTGDRVANTIYF; v_call: TRBV2; clone_size: NA; j_call: TRBJ1-3; d_call: TRBD1
cdr3_nt: TGCAGCGTTGGCCGATCGGCGGCAGGACAGGGCGGTGGCTACACCTTC; cdr3_aa: CSVGRSAAGQGGGYTF; v_call: TRBV29-1; clone_size: NA; j_call: TRBJ1-2; d_call: TRBD1
cdr3_nt: TGTGCCAGCAGACGCAGGTCGGGGGAAGGGGAAGAGACCCAGTACTTC; cdr3_aa: CASRRRSGEGEETQYF; v_call: TRBV11-2; clone_size: NA; j_call: TRBJ2-5; d_call: NA
cdr3_nt: TGTGCCAGCAGCGATAACTTGCCGCCCCAGCATTTT; cdr3_aa: CASSDNLPPQHF; v_call: TRBV6-6; clone_size: NA; j_call: TRBJ1-5; d_call: NA